This T cell receptor (beta chain) appears in the sequencing data of a study of blood T cell repertoires in COVID-19. For the study at large: Whether acute or convalescent, the COVID-19 samples came from the United States, Italy and Spain.

Trimming left V 4 bases short and J 9 bases short, with 11 bases between. This CDR3 has 12 amino acids. Germline CDR1 SGHRS, CDR2 YFSETQ. Sequencing was performed with immunoSEQ multiplex PCR; in TCRdb, only in-frame clones are kept and a portion is missing. The sample includes approximately 74,000 clones, around 90% of them seen just once. The sequence was obtained from a woman aged 60-70 years with active COVID-19. The chain uses TRBV5-1 and TRBJ2-1, with D possibly TRBD2 on 5 matching bases. The sample was peripheral blood. This CDR3 reads CASSPEGSEQFF. Written as DNA, the CDR3 is TGCGCCAGCAGCCCCGAGGGCAGTGAGCAGTTCTTC.